This is a list of T cell receptor beta chains from one sample in a study of cytomegalovirus exposure and HLA in healthy donors. Using immunoSEQ multiplex PCR, the repertoire was profiled, and TCRdb retains in-frame clones only, with some absent. The sample has about 100,000 clones, approximately 76% seen once. Sequencing was carried out using PBMCs. The receptor source for this set is a man aged 40-49 years in good health and CMV-seronegative. The CDR3 runs from the conserved cysteine through the conserved F or W. D genes are given only for firm matches. Size is stated for part of the rows, as once, few or many counts, or as a class when the clone is expanded.

v_gene	j_gene	d_gene	abundance	CDR3nt	CDR3aa
TRBV29-1	TRBJ1-2	-	once	TGCAGCGTTGAACGGAGTCTCCCCGATAGCTACACCTTC	CSVERSLPDSYTF
TRBV11-2	TRBJ1-2	-	-	TGTGCCAGCAGCTTAGTCCCCACGGGGGGAAACTATGGCTACACCTTC	CASSLVPTGGNYGYTF
TRBV9	TRBJ1-6	-	few	TGTGCCAGCAGCGAACTGATGGTTCCAAATTCACCCCTCCACTTT	CASSELMVPNSPLHF
TRBV10-3	TRBJ2-1	TRBD2	-	TGTGCCATCAGCCCTGTAGCGGGGGGGCCCTCCTACAATGAGCAGTTCTTC	CAISPVAGGPSYNEQFF
TRBV9	TRBJ1-6	-	-	TGTGCCAGCAGCCCCAGTGGACGGGGTAATTATTCACCCCTCCACTTT	CASSPSGRGNYSPLHF
TRBV2	TRBJ1-1	TRBD1	-	TGTGCCAGCAGCAGACAGGGAAAAGACACTGAAGCTTTCTTT	CASSRQGKDTEAFF
TRBV28	TRBJ1-2	TRBD1	-	TGTGCCAGCACAACGGGACAGGGGGTTTATGGCTACACCTTC	CASTTGQGVYGYTF
TRBV7-6	TRBJ2-3	TRBD2	-	TGTGCCAGCACCGCGGGGGTTGGCACAGATACGCAGTATTTT	CASTAGVGTDTQYF
TRBV6-5	TRBJ1-1	-	-	TGTGCCAGCAGTTACTCGAGGAGGGCGAACACTGAAGCTTTCTTT	CASSYSRRANTEAFF
TRBV5-8	TRBJ2-1	-	-	TGTGCCAGCAGCTTGAACAGGGACCTTTACAATGAGCAGTTCTTC	CASSLNRDLYNEQFF
TRBV6-5	TRBJ1-1	TRBD1	-	TGTGCCAGCAGTTACACGACAGGGGGCCGAACTGAAGCTTTCTTT	CASSYTTGGRTEAFF
TRBV6-6	TRBJ2-7	-	-	TGTGCCAGCAGCCTCGACACGAACTACGAGCAGTACTTC	CASSLDTNYEQYF
TRBV6-5	TRBJ1-5	TRBD1	-	TGTGCCAGCAGAGACAGGGGAAGCAATCAGCCCCAGCATTTT	CASRDRGSNQPQHF
TRBV6-5	TRBJ1-4	-	-	TGTGCCAGCAGAACGGAACAGTTAACTAATGAAAAACTGTTTTTT	CASRTEQLTNEKLFF
TRBV27	TRBJ2-5	TRBD2	-	TGTGCCAGCAGTCTACGGACTAGCGGGCGGGGGGGGACCCAGTACTTC	CASSLRTSGRGGTQYF
TRBV13	TRBJ2-1	TRBD2	-	TGTGCCAGCAGCTTAGTCCCACGAACGACTAGCGGGGGGGCCTACAATGAGCAGTTCTTC	CASSLVPRTTSGGAYNEQFF
TRBV5-1	TRBJ2-5	TRBD2	-	TGCGCCAGCAGCCGCCGGGGAGGGGAAGAGACCCAGTACTTC	CASSRRGGEETQYF
TRBV11-2	TRBJ1-2	-	-	TGTGCCAGCAGCTTAGATCCTGTTGGGACAATCGACTATGGCTACACCTTC	CASSLDPVGTIDYGYTF
TRBV27	TRBJ2-1	-	-	TGTGCCAGCAGCTGGAGGGAAGGTGGGATCTACAATGAGCAGTTCTTC	CASSWREGGIYNEQFF
TRBV19	TRBJ2-5	-	-	TGTGCCAGTAGTGCCCGGCGGGACCAAGAGACCCAGTACTTC	CASSARRDQETQYF
TRBV13	TRBJ1-2	TRBD1	-	TGTGCCAGCAGCGCAGACAGGGGGGTTGGCTACACCTTC	CASSADRGVGYTF
TRBV21-1	TRBJ1-4	-	-	TGTGCCAGCAGCGACAGGGCCCGGGAAAAACTGTTTTTT	CASSDRAREKLFF
TRBV28	TRBJ1-2	-	-	TGTGCCAGCACCACGTTAGGACAGATTTACAGTGGCTACACCTTC	CASTTLGQIYSGYTF
TRBV5-6	TRBJ2-5	-	-	TGTGCCAGCAGCTTCGGTGAGACCCAGTACTTC	CASSFGETQYF
TRBV6-1	TRBJ2-5	-	-	TGTGCCAGCAGTGAGCCGCTAAGAGCGACCCAGTACTTC	CASSEPLRATQYF
TRBV7-7	TRBJ2-5	-	-	TGTGCTAGCAGCCCGGGAGAGACCCAGTACTTC	CASSPGETQYF
TRBV7-9	TRBJ2-2	-	-	TGTGCCAGCAGCTTAGAGGGGGTACGGACCGGGGAGCTGTTTTTT	CASSLEGVRTGELFF
TRBV5-1	TRBJ1-4	TRBD1	-	TGCGCCAGCACCCGATCGGGGACAGAAACTGAAAAACTGTTTTTT	CASTRSGTETEKLFF
TRBV6-6	TRBJ2-3	TRBD2	few	TGTGCCAGCAGTCCCAGCGGGGGGGCAGGAGATACGCAGTATTTT	CASSPSGGAGDTQYF
TRBV4-1	TRBJ2-5	-	-	TGCGCCAGCAGCCAAGATCGGCAGGGAATGGAGACCCAGTACTTC	CASSQDRQGMETQYF
TRBV6-5	TRBJ1-2	-	-	TGTGCCAGCAGTTACAGTAACCCCCGGGACTATGGCTACACCTTC	CASSYSNPRDYGYTF
TRBV29-1	TRBJ1-1	-	-	TGCAGCGTGCACGGACTCTACACTGAAGCTTTCTTT	CSVHGLYTEAFF
TRBV27	TRBJ2-1	TRBD1	-	TGTGCCAGCAGTTTAATTCGGACAGGGGGTGGCAATGAGCAGTTCTTC	CASSLIRTGGGNEQFF
TRBV10-3	TRBJ2-2	TRBD2	-	TGTGCCATCAGTGGTGGACTAGCGGGGAGTCTGTTTTTT	CAISGGLAGSLFF
TRBV11-1	TRBJ1-2	-	once	TGTGCCAGCAGCTTTCGACTTAATGATGGCTACACCTTC	CASSFRLNDGYTF
TRBV7-9	TRBJ2-2	-	-	TGTTCCAGCAGCTGGCGGGACTGGTCAAACACCGGGGAGCTGTTTTTT	CSSSWRDWSNTGELFF